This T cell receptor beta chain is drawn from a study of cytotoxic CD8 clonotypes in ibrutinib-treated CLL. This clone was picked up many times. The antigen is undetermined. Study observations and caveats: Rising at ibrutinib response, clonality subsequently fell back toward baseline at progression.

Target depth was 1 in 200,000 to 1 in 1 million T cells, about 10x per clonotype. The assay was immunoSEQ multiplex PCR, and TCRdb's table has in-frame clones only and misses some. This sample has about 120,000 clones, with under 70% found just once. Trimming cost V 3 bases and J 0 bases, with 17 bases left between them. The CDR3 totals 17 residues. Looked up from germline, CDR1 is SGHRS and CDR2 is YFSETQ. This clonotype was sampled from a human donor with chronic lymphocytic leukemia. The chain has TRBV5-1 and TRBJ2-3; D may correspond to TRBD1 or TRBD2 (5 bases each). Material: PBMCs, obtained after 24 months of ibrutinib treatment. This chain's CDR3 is CASSWGRGDPSTDTQYF. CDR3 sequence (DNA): TGCGCCAGCAGCTGGGGACGAGGGGACCCTAGCACAGATACGCAGTATTTT. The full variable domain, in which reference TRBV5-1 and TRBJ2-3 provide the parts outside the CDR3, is KAGVTQTPRYLIKTRGQQVTLSCSPISGHRSVSWYQQTPGQGLQFLFEYFSETQRNKGNFPGRFSGRQFSNSRSEMNVSTLELGDSALYLCASSWGRGDPSTDTQYFGPGTRLTVL.